This TCR beta chain emerged from a study of CD8+CD57+ T cells in acquired aplastic anemia. This clonotype was seen just once. Genomic DNA was employed as the template in profiling TCR beta VDJ and CDR3. TCRdb fed the reads into MiXCR, producing one record per CDR3 protein. The sample carries around 190,000 distinct CDR3 sequences, approximately 52% recorded once. CDR3 length equals 17 residues. Trimming shortened V by 5 bases and J by 5 bases, and 21 bases separated the two germline ends. Germline lookup yields CDR1 SGHTA and CDR2 FQGNSA. The sequencing sample was made of sorted CD4+, CD8+, or CD8+CD57+ T cells (not recorded which) from PBMCs. This receptor was identified in a human donor in good health, serving as a control. This rearrangement joins TRBV7-2 to TRBJ1-4; a weak D match, TRBD1 (6 bases). The CDR3 region has the DNA TGTGCCAGCAGCCAAGGTCCTAGCGGGGGCTACAATGAAAAACTGTTTTTT. Its protein product is CASSQGPSGGYNEKLFF.